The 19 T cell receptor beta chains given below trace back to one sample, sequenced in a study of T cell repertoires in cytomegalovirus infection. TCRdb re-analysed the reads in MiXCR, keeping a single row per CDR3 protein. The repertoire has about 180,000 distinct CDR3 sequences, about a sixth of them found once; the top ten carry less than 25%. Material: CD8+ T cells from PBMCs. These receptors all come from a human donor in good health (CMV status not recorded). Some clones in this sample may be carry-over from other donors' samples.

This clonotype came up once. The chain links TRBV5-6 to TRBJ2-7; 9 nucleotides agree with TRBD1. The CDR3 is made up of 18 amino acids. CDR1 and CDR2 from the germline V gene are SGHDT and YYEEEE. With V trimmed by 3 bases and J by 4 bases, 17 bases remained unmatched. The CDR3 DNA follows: TGTGCCAGCAGCTCTTCGGACAGGGGACCACGGTATTTGTACGAGCAGTACTTC. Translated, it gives CASSSSDRGPRYLYEQYF.

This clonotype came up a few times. DNA for the CDR3: TGTGCCAGCAGCCGGACAAACAATGAGCAGTTCTTC. As protein: CASSRTNNEQFF. This chain uses TRBV2 with TRBJ2-1; D perhaps matches TRBD1 (5 bases). V gave up 6 bases and J gave up 5 bases, with 8 bases separating them. Germline CDR1 is SNHLY and CDR2 is FYNNEI. The CDR3 is 12 amino acids.

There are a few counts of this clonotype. For the CDR3, the DNA is TGTGCCAGCAGCCAACGACAGGGAGATAGCAATCAGCCCCAGCATTTT. Translating gives CASSQRQGDSNQPQHF. This chain joins TRBV7-9 and TRBJ1-5; the match to TRBD1 covers 7 bases. Germline V gene data show CDR1 as SEHNR and CDR2 as FQNEAQ (reference sequence). Germline trimming cut 5 bases from V and 0 bases from J; bases unmatched to any gene: 7. This CDR3 contains 16 residues.

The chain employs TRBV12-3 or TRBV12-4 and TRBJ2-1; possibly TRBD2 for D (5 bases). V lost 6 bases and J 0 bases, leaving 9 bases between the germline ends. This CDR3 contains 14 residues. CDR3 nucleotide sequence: TGTGCCAGCAGCCGGGGAAACTCCTACAATGAGCAGTTCTTC. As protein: CASSRGNSYNEQFF.

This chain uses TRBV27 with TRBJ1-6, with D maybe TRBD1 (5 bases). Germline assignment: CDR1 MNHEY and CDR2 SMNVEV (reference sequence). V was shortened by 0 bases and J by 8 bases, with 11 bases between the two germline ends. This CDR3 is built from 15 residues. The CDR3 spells CASSLSRPRDSPLHF. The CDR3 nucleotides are TGTGCCAGCAGTTTATCTCGACCCAGGGATTCACCCCTCCACTTT.

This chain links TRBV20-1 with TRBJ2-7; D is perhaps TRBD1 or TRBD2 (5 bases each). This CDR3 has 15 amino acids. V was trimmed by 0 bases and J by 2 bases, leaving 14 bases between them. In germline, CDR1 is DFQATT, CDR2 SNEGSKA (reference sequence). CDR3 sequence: CSARDRGELAYEQYF. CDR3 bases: TGCAGTGCTAGAGATCGAGGGGAACTAGCCTACGAGCAGTACTTC.

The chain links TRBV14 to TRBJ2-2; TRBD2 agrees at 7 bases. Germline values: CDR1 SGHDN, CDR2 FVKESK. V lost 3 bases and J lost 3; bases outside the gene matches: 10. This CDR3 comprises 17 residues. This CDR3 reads CASSHPEGRAYTGELFF. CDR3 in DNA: TGTGCCAGCAGCCACCCCGAAGGGAGGGCTTACACCGGGGAGCTGTTTTTT. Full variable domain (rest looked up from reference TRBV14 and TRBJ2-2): EAGVTQFPSHSVIEKGQTVTLRCDPISGHDNLYWYRRVMGKEIKFLLHFVKESKQDESGMPNNRFLAERTGGTYSTLKVQPAELEDSGVYFCASSHPEGRAYTGELFFGEGSRLTVL.

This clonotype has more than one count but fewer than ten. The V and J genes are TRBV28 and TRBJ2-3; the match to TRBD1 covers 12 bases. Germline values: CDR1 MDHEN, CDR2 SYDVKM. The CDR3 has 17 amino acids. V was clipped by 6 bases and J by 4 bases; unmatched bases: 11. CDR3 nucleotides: TGTGCCAGCAGCCTACTCCCGGGACAGGGGGCCTCAGATACGCAGTATTTT. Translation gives CASSLLPGQGASDTQYF. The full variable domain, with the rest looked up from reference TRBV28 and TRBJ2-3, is DVKVTQSSRYLVKRTGEKVFLECVQDMDHENMFWYRQDPGLGLRLIYFSYDVKMKEKGDIPEGYSVSREKKERFSLILESASTNQTSMYLCASSLLPGQGASDTQYFGPGTRLTVL.

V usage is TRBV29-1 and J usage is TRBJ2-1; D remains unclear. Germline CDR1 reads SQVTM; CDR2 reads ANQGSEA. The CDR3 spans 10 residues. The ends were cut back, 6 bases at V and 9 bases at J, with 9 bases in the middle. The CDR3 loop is CSVHGGEQFF. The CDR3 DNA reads TGCAGCGTACATGGCGGTGAGCAGTTCTTC.

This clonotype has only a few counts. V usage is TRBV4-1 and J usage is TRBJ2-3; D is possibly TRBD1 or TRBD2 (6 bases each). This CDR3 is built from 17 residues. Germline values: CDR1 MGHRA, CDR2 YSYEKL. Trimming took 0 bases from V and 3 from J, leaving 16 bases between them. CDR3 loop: CASSQEVDAGTTDTQYF. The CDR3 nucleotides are TGCGCCAGCAGCCAAGAGGTAGACGCGGGGACAACAGATACGCAGTATTTT.

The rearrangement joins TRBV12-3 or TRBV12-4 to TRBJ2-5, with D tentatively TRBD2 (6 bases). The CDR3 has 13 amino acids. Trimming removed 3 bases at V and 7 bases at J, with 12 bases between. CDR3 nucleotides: TGTGCCAGCAGTTTTGGAGGGACGGCGACCCAGTACTTC. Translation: CASSFGGTATQYF.

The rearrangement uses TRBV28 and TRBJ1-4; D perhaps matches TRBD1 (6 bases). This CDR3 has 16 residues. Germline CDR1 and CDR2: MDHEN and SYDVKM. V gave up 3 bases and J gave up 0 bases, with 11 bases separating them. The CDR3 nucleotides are TGTGCCAGCAGTTTTGACAGGAACTCAACTAATGAAAAACTGTTTTTT. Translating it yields CASSFDRNSTNEKLFF.

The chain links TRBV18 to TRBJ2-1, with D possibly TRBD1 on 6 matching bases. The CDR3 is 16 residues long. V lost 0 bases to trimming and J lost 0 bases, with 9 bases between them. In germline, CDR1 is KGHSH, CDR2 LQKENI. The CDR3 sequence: CASSPPDRSSYNEQFF. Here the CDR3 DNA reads TGTGCCAGCTCACCACCCGACAGGAGCTCCTACAATGAGCAGTTCTTC.

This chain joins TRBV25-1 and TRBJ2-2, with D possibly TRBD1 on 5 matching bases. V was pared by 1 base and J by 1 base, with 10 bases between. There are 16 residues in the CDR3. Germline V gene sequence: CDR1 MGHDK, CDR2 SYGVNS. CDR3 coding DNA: TGTGCCAGCAGTGAATTTTCAGGGTTGAACACCGGGGAGCTGTTTTTT. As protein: CASSEFSGLNTGELFF.

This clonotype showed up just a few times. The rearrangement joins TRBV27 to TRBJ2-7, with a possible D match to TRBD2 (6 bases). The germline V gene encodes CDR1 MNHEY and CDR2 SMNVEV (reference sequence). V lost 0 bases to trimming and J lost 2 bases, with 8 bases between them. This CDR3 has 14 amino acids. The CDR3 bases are TGTGCCAGCAGTTTATCGGGGGGACCCTACGAGCAGTACTTC. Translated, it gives CASSLSGGPYEQYF.

In DNA form, the CDR3 reads TGTGCCAGCAGGGGGGGAAAAGGACAGACCTACGAGCAGTACTTC. This codes for CASRGGKGQTYEQYF. The rearrangement links TRBV7-2 to TRBJ2-7; the D gene could be TRBD1 or TRBD2 (6 bases each). V shed 6 bases and J shed 2 bases, with 17 bases lying between them. CDR3 length: 15 residues. The germline V gene encodes CDR1 SGHTA and CDR2 FQGNSA.

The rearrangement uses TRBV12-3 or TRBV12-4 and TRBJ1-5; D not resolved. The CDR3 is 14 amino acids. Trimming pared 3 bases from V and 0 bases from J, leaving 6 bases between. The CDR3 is CASSFTSSNQPQHF. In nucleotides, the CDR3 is TGTGCCAGCAGTTTTACGAGTAGCAATCAGCCCCAGCATTTT.

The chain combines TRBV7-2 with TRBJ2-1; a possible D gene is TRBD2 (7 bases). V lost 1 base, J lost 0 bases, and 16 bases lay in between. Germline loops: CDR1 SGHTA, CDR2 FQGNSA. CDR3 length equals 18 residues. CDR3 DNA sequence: TGTGCCAGCAGCTTAGAGTGGGGGGGCAGGGACTCCTACAATGAGCAGTTCTTC. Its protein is CASSLEWGGRDSYNEQFF.

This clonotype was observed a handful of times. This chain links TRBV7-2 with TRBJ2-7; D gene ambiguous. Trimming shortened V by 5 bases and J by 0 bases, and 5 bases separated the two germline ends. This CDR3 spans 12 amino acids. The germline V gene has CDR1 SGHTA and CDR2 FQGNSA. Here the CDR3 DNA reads TGTGCCAGCAGCCAGAGCTCCTACGAGCAGTACTTC. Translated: CASSQSSYEQYF.